This T cell receptor (beta chain) was recovered during a study of blood T cell repertoires in COVID-19. Assay: immunoSEQ multiplex PCR; the TCRdb copy retains only in-frame clones and omits some. This table has over 250,000 clones, approximately 86% appearing once. Trimming took 1 base from V and 7 from J, leaving 7 bases between them. There are 12 residues in the CDR3. Looked up from germline, CDR1 is SGHVS and CDR2 is FQNEAQ. This chain links TRBV7-8 with TRBJ1-2, with D unclear. Sequences were obtained from peripheral blood. The TCR comes from a woman aged 70-85 years with COVID-19, enrolled during active disease. CDR3: CASSLGESGYTF. The CDR3 DNA reads as TGTGCCAGCAGCTTAGGTGAGAGTGGCTACACCTTC.